This T cell receptor (beta chain) was sequenced in a study of T cell changes during pregnancy in multiple sclerosis. Generated by immunoSEQ multiplex PCR, the TCRdb table keeps only in-frame clones and is missing some. The sample lists about 44,000 clones; around nine tenths were seen once. V trimming: 4 bases; J trimming: 8 bases; junction bases outside the gene matches: 11. Germline V lookup: CDR1 LNHDA, CDR2 SQIVND (reference sequence). This CDR3 comprises 16 residues. The rearrangement links TRBV19 to TRBJ1-4, with 9 positions matching TRBD1. The sample consisted of CD4+ T cells from peripheral blood mononuclear cells, taken before pregnancy. This sequence was found in a female donor with multiple sclerosis, enrolled in a pregnancy study. The CDR3, as DNA: TGTGCCAGTAGTACCCTTCCGGGACAGGGAAGGGAAAAACTGTTTTTT. Protein product: CASSTLPGQGREKLFF.